This T cell receptor (beta chain) was retrieved from a study of CXCR3-negative and CXCR3-positive naive CD8 T cells. Of note for this clonotype: Its antigen remains unknown.

Findings and limits, study-wide: Relative to memory CD8+ cells, whose diversity was much lower, both naive subsets had comparably high diversity.

The method, 5' RACE with UMI labels, was used to prepare the TRB cDNA libraries. TCRdb processed the 5' RACE reads again and assigns one entry to each CDR3 protein, with no DNA. This sample's table has approximately 56,000 distinct CDR3 sequences. There are 15 residues in the CDR3. Looked up from germline, CDR1 is LGHNT and CDR2 is FRNRAP. The sample comprised memory CD8+ T cells from blood. This chain uses TRBV12-5 with TRBJ2-7; TCRdb calls TRBD1, which cannot be checked without DNA. The receptor comes from a human donor in good health. Some clones in this sample may be carry-over from other donors' samples. The CDR3 loop reads CASGFTWGTPYEQYF.